The 6 T cell receptor beta chains below all came from one sample that was sequenced in a study of T cell repertoires in cytomegalovirus infection. TCRdb independently ran MiXCR on the reads; one entry per CDR3 protein. Of some 940,000 distinct CDR3 sequences listed, approximately 30% are singletons. No cognate antigen is known for these TCRs. The specimen was cultured CD8+ T cells from PBMCs, collected from culture after CMV antigen stimulation. The receptors shown here come from a human donor in good health (CMV status not recorded). Some clones in this sample may be carry-over from other donors' samples.

This clonotype was seen a few times. The chain uses TRBV15 and TRBJ1-2, with TRBD1 matching over 7 bases. This CDR3 is 16 amino acids long. Germline CDR1 reads LNHNV; CDR2 reads YYDKDF (reference sequence). V shed 0 bases, J shed 4 bases, and the junction held 8 bases outside the gene matches. The CDR3 coding sequence is TGTGCCACCAGCAGAGATCGTGCAGGGGGGATCTATGGCTACACCTTC. Translating gives CATSRDRAGGIYGYTF.

The chain carries TRBV4-1 and TRBJ2-1, with D uncertain. Trimming stripped 1 base from V and 6 bases from J, with 7 bases between. Germline loops: CDR1 MGHRA, CDR2 YSYEKL. The CDR3 loop spans 13 amino acids. Here the CDR3 DNA reads TGCGCCAGCAGCCAAGGGACCTTCAATGAGCAGTTCTTC. It specifies CASSQGTFNEQFF.

This clonotype turned up a few times. V gene TRBV7-9 combines with J gene TRBJ2-7, with D possibly being TRBD1 (5 bases). The CDR3 loop spans 16 amino acids. V was clipped by 1 base and J by 0 bases, with 13 bases between them. Germline V CDR1 and CDR2: SEHNR, FQNEAQ (reference sequence). CDR3: CASSLGQFLSSYEQYF. In nucleotides, the CDR3 is TGTGCCAGCAGCTTAGGACAGTTCCTTAGCTCCTACGAGCAGTACTTC.

The table lists this clonotype with a few counts. The rearrangement links TRBV12-3 or TRBV12-4 to TRBJ2-5; a possible D gene is TRBD1 (5 bases). V was clipped by 5 bases and J by 3 bases, with 10 bases between them. The CDR3 spans 13 residues. The CDR3, as DNA: TGTGCCAGCAGTCCCCCAGGGAAAGAGACCCAGTACTTC. Its protein product is CASSPPGKETQYF.

This clonotype showed up many times. V is TRBV7-2 and J is TRBJ2-5; D may be TRBD1 (5 bases). The CDR3 runs 15 residues. Trimming took 2 bases from V and 7 from J, leaving 17 bases between them. Germline V gene sequence: CDR1 SGHTA, CDR2 FQGNSA. The CDR3 sequence is CASSLRTWGSRTQYF. The CDR3 DNA is TGTGCCAGCAGCTTACGGACATGGGGCAGCCGGACCCAGTACTTC.

The genes are TRBV27 and TRBJ1-1; D perhaps matches TRBD1 (6 bases). CDR1 is MNHEY and CDR2 is SMNVEV in the germline V gene (reference sequence). The CDR3 covers 14 residues. V was pared by 3 bases and J by 1 base, with 9 bases between. This chain's CDR3 is CASSFSGANTEAFF. CDR3 DNA sequence: TGTGCCAGCAGTTTCTCAGGGGCGAACACTGAAGCTTTCTTT.